This T cell receptor (beta chain) is drawn from a study of PD-L1 blockade in urothelial cancer. The overall study: At 3 weeks after treatment start (second dose) and again at 6 weeks, blood was analyzed. Findings of the study overall: Tumor-associated TCR clones expanded more in blood at 3 weeks in patients with durable benefit.

Described time point: pretreatment peripheral blood. The study enrolled patients with locally advanced or metastatic urothelial carcinoma. CDR1 LNHNV and CDR2 YYDKDF come from the germline V gene (reference sequence). Trimming took off 3 bases at V and 14 bases at J, with 18 bases between the two ends. CDR3 size: 13 residues. Synthetic TCR analog templates were spiked into all PCRs individually. This table comes from immunoSEQ multiplex PCR, and its TCRdb copy is limited to in-frame clones, with some not included. Among about 56,000 clones listed, 65% to 90% were seen once. Turning to this clone: Its target is unknown.

Sequencing was performed on PBMCs, taken around atezolizumab (anti-PD-L1) treatment. This chain joins TRBV15 and TRBJ2-3; maybe TRBD1 (5 bases). The source is an older man with urothelial cancer. The CDR3 DNA sequence: TGTGCCACCAGCAGGACAGACTTGAGGAACGCGTATTTT. This translates into CATSRTDLRNAYF. The full variable domain, in which reference TRBV15 and TRBJ2-3 provide the parts outside the CDR3, is DAMVIQNPRYQVTQFGKPVTLSCSQTLNHNVMYWYQQKSSQAPKLLFHYYDKDFNNEADTPDNFQSRRPNTSFCFLDIRSPGLGDTAMYLCATSRTDLRNAYFGPGTRLTVL.